Reported below is one TCR beta chain. Germline CDR1 is MRHNA and CDR2 is SNTAGT. The CDR3 spans 17 residues. V was shortened by 0 bases and J by 5 bases, with 19 bases between the two germline ends. The source of the sample is a study of cytomegalovirus exposure and HLA in healthy donors. Use of 60 Vbeta and 13 Jbeta primers characterized the PCR. Here immunoSEQ multiplex PCR was the method, and the copy in TCRdb shows in-frame clones only, minus some. The table records some 190,000 clones, around 75% of them present only once. This clonotype originated in a female donor in good health and CMV-seronegative. Sequenced sample: PBMCs. The chain joins TRBV6-4 to TRBJ2-5, with D perhaps TRBD1 (6 bases). CDR3 sequence (DNA): TGTGCCAGCAGTGACTCCCCGGCAGGGGCTGTGTCGGAGACCCAGTACTTC. Translating gives CASSDSPAGAVSETQYF.